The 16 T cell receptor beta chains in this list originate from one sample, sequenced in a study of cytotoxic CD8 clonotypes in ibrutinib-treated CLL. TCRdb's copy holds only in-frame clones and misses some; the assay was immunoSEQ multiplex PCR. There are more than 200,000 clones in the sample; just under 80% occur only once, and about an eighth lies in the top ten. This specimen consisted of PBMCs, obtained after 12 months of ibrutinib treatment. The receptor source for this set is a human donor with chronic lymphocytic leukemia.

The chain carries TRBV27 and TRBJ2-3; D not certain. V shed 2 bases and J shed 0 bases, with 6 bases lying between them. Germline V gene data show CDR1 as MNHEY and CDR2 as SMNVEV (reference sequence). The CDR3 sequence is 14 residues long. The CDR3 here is CASSLDPSTDTQYF. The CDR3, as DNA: TGTGCCAGCAGTTTAGACCCTAGCACAGATACGCAGTATTTT.

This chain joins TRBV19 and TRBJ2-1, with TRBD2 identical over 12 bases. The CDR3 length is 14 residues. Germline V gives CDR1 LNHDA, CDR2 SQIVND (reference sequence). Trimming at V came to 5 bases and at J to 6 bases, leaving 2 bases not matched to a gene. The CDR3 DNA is TGTGCCAGTAGTGTGACTAGCGGGAGCAATGAGCAGTTCTTC. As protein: CASSVTSGSNEQFF.

The CDR3: CASSLDSGYNEQFF. As DNA, the CDR3 is TGTGCCAGCAGCTTAGATTCAGGGTACAATGAGCAGTTCTTC. J is TRBJ2-1 and V is TRBV7-6; TRBD1 might be the D (5 bases). The CDR3 covers 14 residues. CDR1 is SGHVS and CDR2 is FNYEAQ in the germline V gene. Between the trimmed V and J ends, which lost 1 base and 4 bases, there was a span of 8 bases.

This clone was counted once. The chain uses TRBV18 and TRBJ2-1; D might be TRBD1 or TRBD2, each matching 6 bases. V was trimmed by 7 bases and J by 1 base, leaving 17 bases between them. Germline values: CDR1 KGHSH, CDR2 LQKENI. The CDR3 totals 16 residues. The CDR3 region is CASFEGGSRSYNEQFF. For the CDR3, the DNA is TGTGCCAGCTTCGAAGGGGGGAGTCGATCCTACAATGAGCAGTTCTTC.

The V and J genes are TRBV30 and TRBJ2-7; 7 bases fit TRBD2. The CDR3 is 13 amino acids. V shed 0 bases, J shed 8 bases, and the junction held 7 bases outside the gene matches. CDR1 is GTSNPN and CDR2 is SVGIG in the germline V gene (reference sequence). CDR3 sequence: CAWSVGSSGQQYF. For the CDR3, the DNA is TGTGCCTGGAGTGTAGGGTCTAGCGGCCAGCAGTACTTC.

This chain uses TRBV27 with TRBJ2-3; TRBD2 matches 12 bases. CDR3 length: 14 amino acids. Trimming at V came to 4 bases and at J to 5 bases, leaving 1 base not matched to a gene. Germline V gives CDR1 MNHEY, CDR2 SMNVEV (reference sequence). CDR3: CASSWGLAGDTQYF. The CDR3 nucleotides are TGTGCCAGCAGTTGGGGACTAGCGGGAGATACGCAGTATTTT.

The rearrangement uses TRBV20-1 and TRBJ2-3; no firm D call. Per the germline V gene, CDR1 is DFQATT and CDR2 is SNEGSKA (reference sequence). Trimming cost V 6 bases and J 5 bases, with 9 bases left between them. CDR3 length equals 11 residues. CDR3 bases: TGCAGTGCCGGGTTTAGAGATACGCAGTATTTT. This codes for CSAGFRDTQYF.

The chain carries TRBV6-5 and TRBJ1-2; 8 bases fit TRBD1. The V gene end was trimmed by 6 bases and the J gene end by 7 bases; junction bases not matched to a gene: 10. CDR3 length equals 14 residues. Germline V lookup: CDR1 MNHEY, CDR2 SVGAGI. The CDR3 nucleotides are TGTGCCAGCAGCCACGGGGGGACAGGCTTTGGCTACACCTTC. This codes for CASSHGGTGFGYTF.

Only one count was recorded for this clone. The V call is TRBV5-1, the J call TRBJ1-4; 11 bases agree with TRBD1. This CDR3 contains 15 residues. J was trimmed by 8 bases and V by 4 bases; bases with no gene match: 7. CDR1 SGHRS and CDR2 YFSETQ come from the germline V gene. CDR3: CASSRTGGAGEKLFF. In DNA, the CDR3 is TGCGCCAGCAGCCGGACAGGGGGCGCAGGGGAAAAACTGTTTTTT.

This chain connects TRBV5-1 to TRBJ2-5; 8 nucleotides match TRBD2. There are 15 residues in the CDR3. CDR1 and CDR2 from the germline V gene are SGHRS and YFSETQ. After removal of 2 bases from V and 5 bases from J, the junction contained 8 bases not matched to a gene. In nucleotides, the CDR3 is TGCGCCAGCAGCTTTACGGGAGGGCCGGAGGAGACCCAGTACTTC. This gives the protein CASSFTGGPEETQYF.

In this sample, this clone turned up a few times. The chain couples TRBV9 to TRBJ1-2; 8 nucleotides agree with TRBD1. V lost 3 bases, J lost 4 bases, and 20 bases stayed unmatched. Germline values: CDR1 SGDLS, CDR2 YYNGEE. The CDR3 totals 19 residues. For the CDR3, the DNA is TGTGCCAGCAGCGGACTTGGGGGGCAGGGGGCTACCCCCAGCTATGGCTACACCTTC. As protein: CASSGLGGQGATPSYGYTF.

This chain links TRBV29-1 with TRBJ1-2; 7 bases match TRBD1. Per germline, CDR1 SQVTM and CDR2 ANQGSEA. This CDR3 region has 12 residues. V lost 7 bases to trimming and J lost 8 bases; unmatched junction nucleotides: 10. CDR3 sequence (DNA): TGCAGCGCCGGAGGGGGCTCCCGGGGCTACACCTTC. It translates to CSAGGGSRGYTF. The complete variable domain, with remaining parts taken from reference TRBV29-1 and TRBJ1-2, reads SAVISQKPSRDICQRGTSLTIQCQVDSQVTMMFWYRQQPGQSLTLIATANQGSEATYESGFVIDKFPISRPNLTFSTLTVSNMSPEDSSIYLCSAGGGSRGYTFGSGTRLTVV.

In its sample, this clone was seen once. The CDR3 protein is CASSTSHSNQPQHF. DNA of the CDR3: TGTGCCAGTAGTACAAGTCACAGCAATCAGCCCCAGCATTTT. The chain is built from TRBV19 and TRBJ1-5; no clear D gene. Germline V gene data show CDR1 as LNHDA and CDR2 as SQIVND (reference sequence). The ends were cut back, 4 bases at V and 1 base at J, with 8 bases in the middle. The CDR3 runs to 14 residues. The full variable domain, with the rest looked up from reference TRBV19 and TRBJ1-5, is DGGITQSPKYLFRKEGQNVTLSCEQNLNHDAMYWYRQDPGQGLRLIYYSQIVNDFQKGDIAEGYSVSREKKESFPLTVTSAQKNPTAFYLCASSTSHSNQPQHFGDGTRLSIL.

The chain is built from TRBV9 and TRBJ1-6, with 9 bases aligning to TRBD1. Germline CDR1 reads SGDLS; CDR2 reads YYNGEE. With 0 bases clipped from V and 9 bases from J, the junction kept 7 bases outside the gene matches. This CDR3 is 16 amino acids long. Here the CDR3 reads CASSVGYRGHGSPLHF. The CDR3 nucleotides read TGTGCCAGCAGCGTAGGATACAGGGGGCACGGTTCACCCCTCCACTTT.

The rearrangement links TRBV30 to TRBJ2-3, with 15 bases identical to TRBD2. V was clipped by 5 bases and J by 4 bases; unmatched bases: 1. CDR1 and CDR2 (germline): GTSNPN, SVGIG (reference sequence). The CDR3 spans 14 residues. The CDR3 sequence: CAWGLAGGPDTQYF. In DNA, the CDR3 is TGTGCCTGGGGACTAGCGGGGGGGCCAGATACGCAGTATTTT.

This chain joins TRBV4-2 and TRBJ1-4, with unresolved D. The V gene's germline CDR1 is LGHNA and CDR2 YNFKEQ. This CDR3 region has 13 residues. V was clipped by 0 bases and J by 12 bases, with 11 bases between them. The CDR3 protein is CASSQDQQWELFF. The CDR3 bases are TGTGCCAGCAGCCAAGATCAGCAGTGGGAACTGTTTTTT.